This TCR beta chain was profiled in a study of radiotherapy plus CTLA-4 blockade in lung cancer (dated by TCRdb to the late 2010s). Background for the entire study: Objective responses were observed in roughly a sixth of enrolled patients, and disease control was achieved in about 32%.

The germline ends are 19 bases apart after V is trimmed by 8 bases and J by 6 bases. The CDR3 has 14 amino acids, counting the end cysteine and phenylalanine. Left in the record is the CDR3 DNA by itself, 42 bases read in frame from the first base. As encoded in the germline V gene, CDR1 is SGHTA while CDR2 is FQGNSA. The method behind the library was the immunoSEQ multiplex PCR assay. The clones in this table, taken by TCRdb from immuneACCESS, are in-frame only. Not every clone is retained; where verified, under half of the shortfall comes from an unresolved V gene, and the cause of the rest is unknown. The sample profile shows 80,000 or so clones; about four fifths of them were found once. The leading ten clones occupy 3.5% to 4.5% of the sample. What the study reported, not specific to this receptor: The strongest predictors of response were reported to be early dynamic shifts in blood T cell clones along with a rise in serum interferon-beta following radiation. TCR clones derived from tumors expanded in peripheral blood after treatment with radiotherapy and ipilimumab.

On this clone itself: Its antigen remains unidentified. No base quality information exists; no much larger clone differs at one position.

The study tested focal radiation therapy combined with CTLA-4 blockade (ipilimumab) in patients with chemo-refractory metastatic non-small-cell lung cancer. The rearrangement joined TRBV7-2 to TRBJ1-1; TRBD1 is a possible D gene, resting on 6 matching bases. This receptor was obtained from a human donor with non-small cell lung cancer who had a partial response to radiotherapy plus ipilimumab. Some clones in this sample may be carry-over from other donors' samples. Source: peripheral blood, taken from a patient treated with radiotherapy plus ipilimumab. The sequenced DNA is TGTGCCAGCGCGGACGACAGGTTCTCGTCTGAAGCTTTCTTT. Translated, this gives CASADDRFSSEAFF.